One and the same sample provided the 23 T cell receptor beta chains below, sequenced in a study of human T cells and chemical hapten exposure. TCRdb processed the RACE reads anew with MiXCR; each CDR3 protein has one entry. The sample includes tens of thousands of distinct CDR3 sequences, approximately 9.9% seen only once; the top ten take 16%. Time point reported: patch test 3, about 24 weeks after DPC sensitization. Sample treatment: therapeutic diphenylcyclopropenone sensitization with weekly scalp DPC. Sequences were derived from whole blood, sampled in connection with sensitization to the hapten diphenylcyclopropenone (DPC). The origin of the receptors is a woman in her forties with alopecia areata. Some clones in this sample may be carry-over from other donors' samples.

This clonotype has more than one count but fewer than ten. CDR3 nucleotides: TGTGCCAGCAGCGCGACAGGGTATCACGAGCAGTACTTC. Residues: CASSATGYHEQYF. The chain links TRBV7-6 to TRBJ2-7, with 7 bases that match TRBD1. The CDR3 consists of 13 residues. The germline V gene encodes CDR1 SGHVS and CDR2 FNYEAQ. V was clipped by 5 bases and J by 5 bases; unmatched bases: 6.

This clonotype turned up a few times. This chain joins TRBV5-1 and TRBJ2-2, with TRBD1 matching over 10 bases. This CDR3 contains 15 residues. Germline lookup yields CDR1 SGHRS and CDR2 YFSETQ. The J segment lost 5 bases and the V segment lost 5 bases, leaving 6 bases of the junction unmatched. CDR3 coding DNA: TGCGCCAGCAGAGGGGACAGGGGATTTACCGGGGAGCTGTTTTTT. Amino acids: CASRGDRGFTGELFF. Full variable domain (rest looked up from reference TRBV5-1 and TRBJ2-2): KAGVTQTPRYLIKTRGQQVTLSCSPISGHRSVSWYQQTPGQGLQFLFEYFSETQRNKGNFPGRFSGRQFSNSRSEMNVSTLELGDSALYLCASRGDRGFTGELFFGEGSRLTVL.

The chain is built from TRBV10-1 and TRBJ1-2; D may be TRBD1 (6 bases). Germline values: CDR1 WNHNN, CDR2 SYGVQD (reference sequence). V was trimmed by 8 bases and J by 7 bases, leaving 20 bases between them. The CDR3 length is 14 residues. In nucleotides, the CDR3 is TGCGCCAGCCCAGGAGACAGGTATCCTGCTGGCTACACCTTC. Protein sequence: CASPGDRYPAGYTF.

The chain employs TRBV5-1 and TRBJ2-3; D is perhaps TRBD1 (5 bases). Per the germline V gene, CDR1 is SGHRS and CDR2 is YFSETQ. The V end lost 6 bases, the J end lost 4 bases, and 15 bases lay between the germline ends. The CDR3 totals 14 residues. The CDR3 sequence: CASTYSPGSDTQYF. Written as DNA, the CDR3 is TGCGCCAGCACCTATAGTCCAGGGTCAGATACGCAGTATTTT.

This clonotype appeared a few times. This chain links TRBV12-3 or TRBV12-4 with TRBJ1-5; no definite D call. Trimming took off 4 bases at V and 7 bases at J, with 14 bases between the two ends. The CDR3 contains 14 residues. As DNA, the CDR3 is TGTGCCAGCAGTTCCCCCCCGGGTGGACAGCCCCAGCATTTT. This translates into CASSSPPGGQPQHF.

This clonotype was seen repeatedly, ten times or more. The CDR3 protein is CASSQVYRSGNTIYF. DNA for the CDR3: TGTGCCAGCAGCCAAGTGTATCGATCTGGAAACACCATATATTTT. The gene calls are TRBV3-1 and TRBJ1-3; D not certain. The V end was cut by 1 base, the J end by 1 base, with 8 bases between. Germline V lookup: CDR1 LGHDT, CDR2 YNNKEL (reference sequence). This CDR3 region has 15 residues. Full variable domain (missing parts from reference TRBV3-1 and TRBJ1-3): DTAVSQTPKYLVTQMGNDKSIKCEQNLGHDTMYWYKQDSKKFLKIMFSYNNKELIINETVPNRFSPKSPDKAHLNLHINSLELGDSAVYFCASSQVYRSGNTIYFGEGSWLTVV.

The V gene is TRBV2, the J gene TRBJ2-4; 10 nucleotides align to TRBD2. The CDR3 is 14 residues long. CDR1 SNHLY and CDR2 FYNNEI come from the germline V gene. The J segment lost 5 bases and the V segment lost 7 bases, leaving 5 bases of the junction unmatched. The CDR3 DNA sequence: TGTGCCAGCATGCTCGGACTAGCGGAAAACATTCAGTACTTC. Amino acid sequence: CASMLGLAENIQYF.

Of note for this clonotype: An end of the junction does not agree with germline; a read error may underlie this. The chain uses TRBV4-2 and TRBJ2-1; TRBD1 or TRBD2 may be the D gene (6 bases each). The CDR3 is 19 amino acids. CDR1 LGHNA and CDR2 YNFKEQ come from the germline V gene. The CDR3 loop is CVSSQGGRSVHQSYNEQFF. CDR3 nucleotide sequence: TGTGTCAGCAGCCAAGGGGGGCGGAGCGTTCATCAATCCTACAATGAGCAGTTCTTC.

The V and J genes are TRBV6-4 and TRBJ2-2, with no clear D. Per germline, CDR1 MRHNA and CDR2 SNTAGT. The V and J ends lost 4 bases and 3 bases respectively, with 6 bases between them. The CDR3 runs to 13 residues. CDR3 bases: TGTGCCAGCAGTGGGTCTGACACCGGGGAGCTGTTTTTT. Residues: CASSGSDTGELFF.

This clonotype was observed at least ten times. The chain joins TRBV20-1 to TRBJ1-5; 7 nucleotides agree with TRBD1. After removal of 1 base from V and 7 bases from J, the junction contained 7 bases not matched to a gene. CDR3 size: 14 residues. In germline, CDR1 is DFQATT, CDR2 SNEGSKA (reference sequence). CDR3 in amino acids: CSARGPEGAQPQHF. The DNA of the CDR3 is TGCAGTGCTAGAGGACCAGAGGGGGCCCAGCCCCAGCATTTT.

This clonotype was counted ten times or more. The rearrangement uses TRBV11-1 and TRBJ2-2, with 10 bases that match TRBD2. This CDR3 has 19 residues. Germline V gene sequence: CDR1 SGHAT, CDR2 FQDESV (reference sequence). V shed 5 bases, J shed 1 base, and the junction held 13 bases outside the gene matches. CDR3 bases: TGTGCCAGCAGCATTATAGCGGGGGGCACCGTTCTGAACACCGGGGAGCTGTTTTTT. It yields the protein CASSIIAGGTVLNTGELFF.

This clonotype occurred many times. The rearrangement uses TRBV29-1 and TRBJ1-4; D uncertain. The germline gives CDR1 SQVTM, CDR2 ANQGSEA. Trimming took off 5 bases at V and 3 bases at J, with 7 bases between the two ends. The CDR3 totals 12 residues. Here the CDR3 DNA reads TGCAGCGTTCGGAGGTCTAATGAAAAACTGTTTTTT. It codes for CSVRRSNEKLFF.

The V gene is TRBV29-1, the J gene TRBJ2-7; maybe TRBD2 (5 bases). CDR3 length: 12 amino acids. V dropped 3 bases and J dropped 4 bases, with 10 bases sitting between them. Germline values: CDR1 SQVTM, CDR2 ANQGSEA. CDR3 nucleotide sequence: TGCAGCGTTGAGGGAGTGGGGTACGAGCAGTACTTC. Translation: CSVEGVGYEQYF.

This clonotype was detected ten times or more. The chain is built from TRBV14 and TRBJ2-3; 7 positions agree with TRBD2. The CDR3 loop spans 14 amino acids. Germline lookup yields CDR1 SGHDN and CDR2 FVKESK. The V segment lost 5 bases and the J segment 4 bases; nucleotides outside the gene matches: 6. The CDR3 bases are TGTGCCAGCAGCGGGGGGGTCTGGGCAGATACGCAGTATTTT. Protein: CASSGGVWADTQYF.

In its sample, this clonotype was seen a few times. The chain employs TRBV4-3 and TRBJ2-3, with 7 positions matching TRBD1. The CDR3 is 18 amino acids. Germline loops: CDR1 LGHNA, CDR2 YSLEER. Germline trimming cut 3 bases from V and 2 bases from J; bases unmatched to any gene: 14. The CDR3, as DNA: TGCGCCAGCAGCCATTCTAGGTCAGGGGGACCGGACACAGATACGCAGTATTTT. Its protein is CASSHSRSGGPDTDTQYF.

The V and J genes are TRBV6-2 or TRBV6-3 and TRBJ2-7; 8 nucleotides line up with TRBD2. V shed 2 bases and J 0 bases; nucleotides not matched to a gene: 9. The germline gives CDR1 MNHEY, CDR2 SVGEGT. The CDR3 has 17 residues. The CDR3 reads CASSYPFERGTSYEQYF. The CDR3 DNA is TGTGCCAGCAGTTACCCCTTTGAGCGGGGGACCTCCTACGAGCAGTACTTC.

This clonotype was picked up a small number of times. This chain uses TRBV4-2 with TRBJ1-1; D perhaps matches TRBD1 (6 bases). Trimming took off 0 bases at V and 0 bases at J, with 8 bases between the two ends. Germline lookup yields CDR1 LGHNA and CDR2 YNFKEQ. The CDR3 has 15 amino acids. CDR3 nucleotide sequence: TGTGCCAGCAGCCAAGAGAGGGGGATGAACACTGAAGCTTTCTTT. Translating it yields CASSQERGMNTEAFF.

The rearrangement joins TRBV24-1 to TRBJ2-1, with unresolved D. The germline gives CDR1 KGHDR, CDR2 SFDVKD. The CDR3 contains 12 residues. V lost 2 bases and J 10 bases, leaving 8 bases between the germline ends. DNA for the CDR3: TGTGCCACCAGTGATTCCCTGACCGAGCAGTTCTTC. Protein product: CATSDSLTEQFF.

CDR3: CASSQSLAGDSYEQYF. DNA for the CDR3: TGCGCCAGCAGCCAGTCTCTAGCGGGGGATTCCTACGAGCAGTACTTC. The rearrangement uses TRBV4-3 and TRBJ2-7; 10 bases align to TRBD2. The CDR3 is 16 amino acids. V trimming: 3 bases; J trimming: 1 base; junction bases outside the gene matches: 6. Germline V gives CDR1 LGHNA, CDR2 YSLEER.

This clonotype occurred a few times. The chain recombines TRBV29-1 with TRBJ1-4, with a possible D match to TRBD1 (6 bases). From germline, CDR1 is SQVTM and CDR2 ANQGSEA. V was cut by 7 bases and J by 8 bases, with 11 bases left in between. The CDR3 contains 11 residues. The DNA for the CDR3 is TGCAGCGGGGGGGGCAGGGAAAAACTGTTTTTT. It yields the protein CSGGGREKLFF.

This clonotype was recorded at least ten times. The CDR3 DNA reads TGTGCCAGTAGTCTTCCCATCACCGGGGAGCTGTTTTTT. This gives the protein CASSLPITGELFF. This sequence joins TRBV19 and TRBJ2-2; D is ambiguous. This CDR3 comprises 13 residues. Germline V gene sequence: CDR1 LNHDA, CDR2 SQIVND (reference sequence). V dropped 5 bases and J dropped 4 bases, with 8 bases sitting between them.

This clonotype was observed a few times. V is TRBV5-1 and J is TRBJ2-1, with a possible D match to TRBD2 (7 bases). V shed 8 bases and J shed 7 bases, with 16 bases lying between them. The CDR3 runs 13 residues. Germline CDR1 SGHRS, CDR2 YFSETQ. CDR3 region: CASGGAGANEQFF. The CDR3, as DNA: TGCGCCAGTGGCGGTGCGGGGGCGAATGAGCAGTTCTTC.

This clonotype was detected a few times. The rearrangement links TRBV6-4 to TRBJ1-2, with 9 positions matching TRBD1. Germline V gene lookup returns CDR1 MRHNA and CDR2 SNTAGT. V shed 4 bases, J shed 6 bases, and the junction held 9 bases outside the gene matches. The CDR3 contains 15 residues. DNA of the CDR3: TGTGCCAGCAGTGCGAGCGCCGGGACAGGGAATGGCTACACCTTC. As protein: CASSASAGTGNGYTF.